The 5 T cell receptor beta chains below come from one sample, sequenced in a study of cytomegalovirus exposure and HLA in healthy donors. The primer mix had 60 Vbeta and 13 Jbeta primers. Libraries were prepared by immunoSEQ multiplex PCR; TCRdb keeps only in-frame clonotypes and omits some of them. The data contain 130,000 or so clones, less than 85% of them seen just once; the ten biggest clones take up 1.8%. The specimen was PBMCs. Every receptor here comes from a man aged 35-49 years in good health and CMV-seronegative.

The chain joins TRBV25-1 to TRBJ2-3; 13 positions match TRBD2. V gave up 1 base and J gave up 4 bases; unmatched junction bases: 2. The germline CDR1 and CDR2 sequences are MGHDK and SYGVNS. The CDR3 runs to 16 residues. The CDR3 region has the DNA TGTGCCAGCAGTGAATGGACTAGCGGGAGTTCAGATACGCAGTATTTT. This sequence encodes CASSEWTSGSSDTQYF.

This clone was seen a single time. The chain carries TRBV19 and TRBJ2-7; 9 bases line up with TRBD2. The CDR3 spans 15 residues. The germline V gene encodes CDR1 LNHDA and CDR2 SQIVND (reference sequence). The trim removed 3 bases at V and 4 bases at J, leaving 7 bases unmatched. CDR3 coding DNA: TGTGCCAGTAGTATTGAAGCGGGAGGTCAATACGAGCAGTACTTC. This encodes CASSIEAGGQYEQYF.

This clone was counted a few times. The chain's CDR3 is CASKAGGSSYEQYF. The DNA of the CDR3 is TGTGCCAGCAAAGCGGGAGGGAGCTCCTACGAGCAGTACTTC. The V gene is TRBV28, the J gene TRBJ2-7; 10 bases align to TRBD2. Per the germline V gene, CDR1 is MDHEN and CDR2 is SYDVKM. The CDR3 totals 14 residues. V lost 7 bases, J lost 0 bases, and 3 bases stayed unmatched. Looking up the rest from reference TRBV28 and TRBJ2-7 gives the full variable domain: DVKVTQSSRYLVKRTGEKVFLECVQDMDHENMFWYRQDPGLGLRLIYFSYDVKMKEKGDIPEGYSVSREKKERFSLILESASTNQTSMYLCASKAGGSSYEQYFGPGTRLTVT.

The rearrangement joins TRBV27 to TRBJ1-6; TRBD1 might be the D (5 bases). Trimming removed 7 bases from V and 0 bases from J, with 13 bases in between. This CDR3 region has 16 residues. In germline, CDR1 is MNHEY, CDR2 SMNVEV (reference sequence). CDR3 loop: CASNMGGSSYNSPLHF. The CDR3 region has the DNA TGTGCCAGCAATATGGGGGGAAGCTCCTATAATTCACCCCTCCACTTT.

This rearrangement joins TRBV28 to TRBJ2-1; D unclear. The V and J ends lost 1 base and 4 bases respectively, with 8 bases between them. Germline V gene data show CDR1 as MDHEN and CDR2 as SYDVKM. The length of the CDR3 is 14 residues. The CDR3 region has the DNA TGTGCCAGCAGTTTATCCGCCAGTTACAATGAGCAGTTCTTC. Its protein is CASSLSASYNEQFF. Filled out from reference TRBV28 and TRBJ2-1, the complete variable domain reads DVKVTQSSRYLVKRTGEKVFLECVQDMDHENMFWYRQDPGLGLRLIYFSYDVKMKEKGDIPEGYSVSREKKERFSLILESASTNQTSMYLCASSLSASYNEQFFGPGTRLTVL.